The 16 T cell receptor beta chains reported below all come from one sample, sequenced in a study of blood T cells in healthy people across ages. With a J-beta primer mix and a sample-barcoded 5' primer, a second PCR ran about 7 to 12 cycles. TCRdb reanalysed the 5' RACE reads using MiXCR and keeps one entry per CDR3 protein. This table holds under 1,100,000 distinct CDR3 sequences, 20% to 25% found once. The sample was also reused in another study, on T cells of mothers and their children.

Sequencing input: blood. Source of these receptors: a girl aged 2 to 10 in good health.

The genes are TRBV29-1 and TRBJ2-5; D perhaps matches TRBD2 (6 bases). The CDR3 runs 13 residues. Germline V gene sequence: CDR1 SQVTM, CDR2 ANQGSEA. Trimming removed 1 base from V and 5 bases from J, with 11 bases in between. The chain's CDR3 is CSVEVGGDETQYF. CDR3 DNA: TGCAGCGTTGAAGTAGGCGGGGATGAGACCCAGTACTTC.

This clonotype was seen a few times. CDR3 amino acids: CASSPGSGGVEYF. In DNA, the CDR3 is TGTGCCAGCAGCCCCGGTAGCGGGGGGGTCGAGTACTTC. The rearrangement uses TRBV11-1 and TRBJ2-4; 11 nucleotides line up with TRBD2. The CDR3 spans 13 residues. After removal of 5 bases from V and 14 bases from J, the junction contained 8 bases not matched to a gene. The V gene's germline CDR1 is SGHAT and CDR2 FQDESV (reference sequence). Looking up the rest from reference TRBV11-1 and TRBJ2-4 gives the full variable domain: EAEVAQSPRYKITEKSQAVAFWCDPISGHATLYWYRQILGQGPELLVQFQDESVVDDSQLPKDRFSAERLKGVDSTLKIQPAELGDSAMYLCASSPGSGGVEYFGAGTRLSVL.

The chain links TRBV6-1 to TRBJ2-5; D possibly corresponds to TRBD1 (5 bases). The germline V gene has CDR1 MNHNS and CDR2 SASEGT. The CDR3 loop spans 14 amino acids. V was clipped by 6 bases and J by 5 bases, with 16 bases between them. DNA for the CDR3: TGTGCCAGCAGCCCTATAAGGGGCCTGGAGACCCAGTACTTC. It is translated as CASSPIRGLETQYF.

The chain couples TRBV18 to TRBJ2-3, with no clear D. V was shortened by 2 bases and J by 6 bases, with 18 bases between the two germline ends. The germline CDR1 and CDR2 sequences are KGHSH and LQKENI. The CDR3 loop spans 16 amino acids. The CDR3 sequence is CASSPRRDTTRDTQYF. The CDR3, as DNA: TGTGCCAGCTCACCAAGAAGAGACACAACCCGGGATACGCAGTATTTT.

This clonotype was observed a handful of times. The V and J genes are TRBV10-3 and TRBJ1-2, with D perhaps TRBD1 (6 bases). There are 15 residues in the CDR3. The V and J ends lost 0 bases and 5 bases respectively, with 13 bases between them. Germline loops: CDR1 ENHRY, CDR2 SYGVKD. In nucleotides, the CDR3 is TGTGCCATCAGTGAGTCAGCGGGGGGCGTTTATGGCTACACCTTC. This codes for CAISESAGGVYGYTF.

This clonotype was detected a few times. V is TRBV9 and J is TRBJ2-1, with D possibly TRBD2 on 7 matching bases. Germline CDR1 reads SGDLS; CDR2 reads YYNGEE. Trimming cost V 0 bases and J 12 bases, with 10 bases left between them. The CDR3 is 12 residues long. This chain's CDR3 is CASSVDGGRQFF. The CDR3 region has the DNA TGTGCCAGCAGCGTAGACGGGGGGCGGCAGTTCTTC. The full variable domain, its missing parts supplied by reference TRBV9 and TRBJ2-1, is DSGVTQTPKHLITATGQRVTLRCSPRSGDLSVYWYQQSLDQGLQFLIQYYNGEERAKGNILERFSAQQFPDLHSELNLSSLELGDSALYFCASSVDGGRQFFGPGTRLTVL.

Regarding this clonotype: Mismatch with germline at one junction end may stem from a read error. The chain couples TRBV6-1 to TRBJ2-7; 10 nucleotides align to TRBD1. This CDR3 is built from 17 residues. Germline CDR1 MNHNS, CDR2 SASEGT. DNA of the CDR3: TGTGCCGGCAGTGATAGACCGACAGGGGGCTTCTCCTACGAGCAGTACTTC. The encoded protein is CAGSDRPTGGFSYEQYF.

This clonotype appeared a few times. This rearrangement joins TRBV20-1 to TRBJ2-7, with D possibly matching TRBD1 (6 bases). CDR3 size: 12 residues. Germline V lookup: CDR1 DFQATT, CDR2 SNEGSKA (reference sequence). The V and J ends lost 5 bases and 7 bases respectively, with 15 bases between them. The CDR3 coding sequence is TGCAGTGCTGACGACAGGTCTGGGGAGCAGTACTTC. Translating it yields CSADDRSGEQYF.

The rearrangement uses TRBV10-3 and TRBJ2-1; D may match TRBD1 or TRBD2 (5 bases each). TRBJ2-7 matches the DNA end more closely, so the J call is doubtful. There are 14 residues in the CDR3. Germline lookup yields CDR1 ENHRY and CDR2 SYGVKD. The CDR3 spells CAISESAGPGEQYF. For the CDR3, the DNA is TGTGCCATCAGTGAGTCGGCAGGGCCGGGGGAGCAGTACTTC.

The CDR3 sequence: CASSRDREVIGELFF. The CDR3 DNA is TGTGCCAGCAGCAGGGACAGGGAGGTAATCGGGGAGCTGTTTTTT. The chain joins TRBV12-3 or TRBV12-4 to TRBJ2-2; 9 bases are shared with TRBD1. There are 15 residues in the CDR3. With V trimmed by 6 bases and J by 7 bases, 9 bases remained unmatched.

This clonotype was observed a few times. The J gene is TRBJ2-3, the V gene TRBV7-3; 9 bases fit TRBD2. The trim removed 4 bases at V and 1 base at J, leaving 12 bases unmatched. Germline V CDR1 and CDR2: SGHTA, FQGTGA. This CDR3 spans 18 amino acids. The CDR3 coding sequence is TGTGCCAGCAGCTCGGAACGCGGGGGGGTGAGTGGCACAGATACGCAGTATTTT. Translation gives CASSSERGGVSGTDTQYF.

The chain carries TRBV28 and TRBJ2-2; 9 bases line up with TRBD2. The ends lost 6 bases at V and 6 bases at J; junction bases unmatched: 8. The CDR3 contains 15 residues. Per germline, CDR1 MDHEN and CDR2 SYDVKM. CDR3 amino acids: CASRGPSGIPGELFF. CDR3 DNA sequence: TGTGCCAGCAGGGGGCCTAGCGGGATTCCCGGGGAGCTGTTTTTT.

This clonotype was seen only a few times. The chain is built from TRBV27 and TRBJ2-1, with TRBD1 matching 7 bases. The germline V gene has CDR1 MNHEY and CDR2 SMNVEV (reference sequence). This CDR3 has 14 residues. J lost 4 bases, V lost 4 bases, and 4 bases had no gene match. The CDR3 DNA sequence: TGTGCCAGCAGTTGGGGACAGCAATACAATGAGCAGTTCTTC. Translation: CASSWGQQYNEQFF.

This clonotype came up a few times. The gene calls are TRBV2 and TRBJ2-6; 10 bases are a match to TRBD1. The germline CDR1 and CDR2 sequences are SNHLY and FYNNEI. V was pared by 11 bases and J by 0 bases, with 16 bases of the junction left unmatched. The CDR3 covers 19 residues. The CDR3 reads CAVLGGRDRGSSGANVLTF. The CDR3 bases are TGTGCCGTCCTAGGTGGACGGGACAGGGGATCCTCTGGGGCCAACGTCCTGACTTTC. Filled out from reference TRBV2 and TRBJ2-6, the complete variable domain reads EPEVTQTPSHQVTQMGQEVILRCVPISNHLYFYWYRQILGQKVEFLVSFYNNEISEKSEIFDDQFSVERPDGSNFTLKIRSTKLEDSAMYFCAVLGGRDRGSSGANVLTFGAGSRLTVL.

The chain recombines TRBV10-1 with TRBJ2-1; possible D gene TRBD1, 5 bases. CDR1 and CDR2 (germline): WNHNN, SYGVQD (reference sequence). V was cut by 3 bases and J by 2 bases, with 11 bases left in between. The CDR3 contains 15 residues. The CDR3 sequence is CASSEGDRTYNEQFF. In nucleotides, the CDR3 is TGCGCCAGCAGTGAAGGAGACAGAACCTACAATGAGCAGTTCTTC.

This clonotype was recorded a few times. V and J are TRBV7-9 and TRBJ1-1; TRBD1 agrees at 7 bases. Germline V gene lookup returns CDR1 SEHNR and CDR2 FQNEAQ (reference sequence). V was pared by 5 bases and J by 4 bases, with 10 bases of the junction left unmatched. This CDR3 has 15 residues. CDR3 amino acids: CASSQTGARLTEAFF. In nucleotides, the CDR3 is TGTGCCAGCAGCCAAACAGGGGCTCGACTCACTGAAGCTTTCTTT.